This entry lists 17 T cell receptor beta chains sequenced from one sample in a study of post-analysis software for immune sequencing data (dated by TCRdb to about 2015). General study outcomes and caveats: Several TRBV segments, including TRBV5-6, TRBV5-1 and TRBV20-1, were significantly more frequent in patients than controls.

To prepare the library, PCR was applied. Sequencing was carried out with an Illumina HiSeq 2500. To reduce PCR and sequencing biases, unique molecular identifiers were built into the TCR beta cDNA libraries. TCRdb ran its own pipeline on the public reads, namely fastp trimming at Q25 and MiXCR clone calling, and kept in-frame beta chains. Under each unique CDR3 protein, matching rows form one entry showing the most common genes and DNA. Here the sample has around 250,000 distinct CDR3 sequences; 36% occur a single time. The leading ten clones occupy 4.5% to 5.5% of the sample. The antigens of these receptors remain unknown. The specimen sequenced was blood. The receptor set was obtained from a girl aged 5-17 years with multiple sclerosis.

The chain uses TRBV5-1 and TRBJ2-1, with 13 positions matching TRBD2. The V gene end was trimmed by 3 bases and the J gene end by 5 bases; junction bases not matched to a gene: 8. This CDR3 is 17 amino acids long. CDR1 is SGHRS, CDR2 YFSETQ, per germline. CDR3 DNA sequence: TGCGCCAGCAGCTACCCCGGACTAGCGGGAGTAGACAATGAGCAGTTCTTC. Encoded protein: CASSYPGLAGVDNEQFF.

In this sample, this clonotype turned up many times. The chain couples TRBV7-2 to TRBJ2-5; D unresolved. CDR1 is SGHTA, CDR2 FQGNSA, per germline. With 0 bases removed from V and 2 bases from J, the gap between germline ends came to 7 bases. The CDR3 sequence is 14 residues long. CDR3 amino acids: CASSLAVVQETQYF. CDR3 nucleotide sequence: TGTGCCAGCAGCTTAGCGGTGGTACAAGAGACCCAGTACTTC.

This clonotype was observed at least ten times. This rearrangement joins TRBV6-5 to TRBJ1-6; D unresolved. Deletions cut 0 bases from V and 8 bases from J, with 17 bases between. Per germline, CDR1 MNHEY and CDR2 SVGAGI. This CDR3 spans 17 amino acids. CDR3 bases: TGTGCCAGCAGTTACTCGTTCCCGACCATGTTGGATTCACCCCTCCACTTT. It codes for CASSYSFPTMLDSPLHF.

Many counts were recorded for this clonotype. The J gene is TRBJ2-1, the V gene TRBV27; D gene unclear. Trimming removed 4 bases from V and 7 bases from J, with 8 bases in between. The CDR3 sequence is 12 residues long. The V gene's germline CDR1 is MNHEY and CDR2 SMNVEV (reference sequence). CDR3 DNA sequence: TGTGCCAGCAGTTCGACCCGGAATGAGCAGTTCTTC. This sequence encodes CASSSTRNEQFF.

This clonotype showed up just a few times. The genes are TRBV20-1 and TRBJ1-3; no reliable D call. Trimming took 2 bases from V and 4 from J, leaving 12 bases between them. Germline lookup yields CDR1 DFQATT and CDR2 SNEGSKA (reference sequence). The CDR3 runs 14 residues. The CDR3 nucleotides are TGCAGTGCTAGAACCCTAGCGAGAGGAAACACCATATATTTT. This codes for CSARTLARGNTIYF.

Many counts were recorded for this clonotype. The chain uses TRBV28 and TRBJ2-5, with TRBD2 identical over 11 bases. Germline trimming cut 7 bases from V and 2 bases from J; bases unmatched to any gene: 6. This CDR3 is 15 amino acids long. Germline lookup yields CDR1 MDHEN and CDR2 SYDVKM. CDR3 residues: CASTGLAGAQETQYF. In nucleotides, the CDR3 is TGTGCCAGCACAGGACTAGCGGGCGCGCAAGAGACCCAGTACTTC.

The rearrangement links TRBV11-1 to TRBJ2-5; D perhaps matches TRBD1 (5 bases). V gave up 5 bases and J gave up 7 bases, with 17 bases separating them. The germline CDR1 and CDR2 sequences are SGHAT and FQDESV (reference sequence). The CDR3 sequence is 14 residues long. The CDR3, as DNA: TGTGCCAGCAGCCTCCGGACAAGCCGTGTGACCCAGTACTTC. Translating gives CASSLRTSRVTQYF.

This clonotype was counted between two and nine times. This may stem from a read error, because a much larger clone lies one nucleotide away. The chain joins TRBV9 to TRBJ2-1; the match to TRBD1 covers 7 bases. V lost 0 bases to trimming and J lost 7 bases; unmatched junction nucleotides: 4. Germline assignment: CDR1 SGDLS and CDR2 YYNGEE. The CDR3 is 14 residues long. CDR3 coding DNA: TGTGCCAGCAGCGTAGCCCAGACAGGGAATGAGCAGTTCTTC. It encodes CASSVAQTGNEQFF. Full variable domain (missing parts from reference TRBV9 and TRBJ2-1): DSGVTQTPKHLITATGQRVTLRCSPRSGDLSVYWYQQSLDQGLQFLIQYYNGEERAKGNILERFSAQQFPDLHSELNLSSLELGDSALYFCASSVAQTGNEQFFGPGTRLTVL.

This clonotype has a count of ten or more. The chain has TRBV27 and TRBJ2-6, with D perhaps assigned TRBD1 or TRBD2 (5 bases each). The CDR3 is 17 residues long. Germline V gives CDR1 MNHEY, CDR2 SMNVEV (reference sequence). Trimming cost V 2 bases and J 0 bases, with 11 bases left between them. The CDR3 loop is CASSLEGQYSGANVLTF. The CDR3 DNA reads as TGTGCCAGCAGTTTAGAGGGGCAATACTCTGGGGCCAACGTCCTGACTTTC.

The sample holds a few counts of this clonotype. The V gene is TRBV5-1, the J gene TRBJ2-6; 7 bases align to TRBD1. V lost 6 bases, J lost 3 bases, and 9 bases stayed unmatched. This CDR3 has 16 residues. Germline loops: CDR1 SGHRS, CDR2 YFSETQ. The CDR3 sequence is CASTPIQGFGANVLTF. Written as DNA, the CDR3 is TGCGCCAGCACCCCGATACAGGGGTTTGGGGCCAACGTCCTGACTTTC.

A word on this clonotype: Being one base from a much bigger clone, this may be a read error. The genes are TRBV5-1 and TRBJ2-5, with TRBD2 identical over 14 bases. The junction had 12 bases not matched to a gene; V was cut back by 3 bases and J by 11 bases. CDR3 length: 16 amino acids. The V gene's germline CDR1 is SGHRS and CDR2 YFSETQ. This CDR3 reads CASSYGTSGGNNEQYF. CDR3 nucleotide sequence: TGCGCCAGCAGCTACGGGACTAGCGGGGGAAACAATGAGCAGTACTTC.

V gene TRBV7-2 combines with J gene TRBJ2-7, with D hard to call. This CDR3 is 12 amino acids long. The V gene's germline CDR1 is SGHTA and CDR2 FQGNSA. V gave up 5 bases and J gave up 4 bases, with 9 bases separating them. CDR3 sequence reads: CASSPARYEQYF. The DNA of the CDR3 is TGTGCCAGCAGCCCCGCTCGTTACGAGCAGTACTTC.

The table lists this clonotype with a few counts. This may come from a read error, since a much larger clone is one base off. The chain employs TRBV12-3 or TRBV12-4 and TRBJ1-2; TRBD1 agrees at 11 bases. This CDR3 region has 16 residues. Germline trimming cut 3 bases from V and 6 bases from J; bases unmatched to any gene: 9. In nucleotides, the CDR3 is TGTGCCAGCAGTTTGCGACAGGGACAGGGGGGCAATGGCTACACCTTC. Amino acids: CASSLRQGQGGNGYTF.

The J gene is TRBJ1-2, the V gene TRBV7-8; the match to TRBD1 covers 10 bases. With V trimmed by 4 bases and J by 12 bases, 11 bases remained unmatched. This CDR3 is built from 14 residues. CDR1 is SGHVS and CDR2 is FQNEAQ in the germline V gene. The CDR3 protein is CASSYQTGTGDNTF. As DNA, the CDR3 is TGTGCCAGCAGCTACCAGACCGGGACAGGGGATAACACCTTC.

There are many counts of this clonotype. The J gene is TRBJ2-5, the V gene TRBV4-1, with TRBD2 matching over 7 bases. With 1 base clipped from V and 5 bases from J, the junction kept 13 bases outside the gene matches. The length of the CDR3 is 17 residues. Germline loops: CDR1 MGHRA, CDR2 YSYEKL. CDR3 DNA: TGCGCCAGCAGCCAAGGAGAAGGGGAGGGCCTCGGGGAGACCCAGTACTTC. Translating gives CASSQGEGEGLGETQYF.

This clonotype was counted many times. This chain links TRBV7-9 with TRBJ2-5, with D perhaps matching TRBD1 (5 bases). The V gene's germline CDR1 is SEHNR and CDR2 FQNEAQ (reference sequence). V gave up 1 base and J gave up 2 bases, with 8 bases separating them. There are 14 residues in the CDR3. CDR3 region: CASSLVRTQETQYF. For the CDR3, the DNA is TGTGCCAGCAGCTTAGTGAGGACACAAGAGACCCAGTACTTC.

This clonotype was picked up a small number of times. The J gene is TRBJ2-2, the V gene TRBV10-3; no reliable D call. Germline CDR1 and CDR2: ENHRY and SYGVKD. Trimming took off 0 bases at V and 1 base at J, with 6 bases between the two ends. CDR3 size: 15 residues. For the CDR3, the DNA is TGTGCCATCAGTGAGTCATTAGGGAACACCGGGGAGCTGTTTTTT. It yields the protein CAISESLGNTGELFF.